The entry below describes one T cell receptor (beta chain). This record belongs to a study of blood T cell repertoires in COVID-19. The assay was immunoSEQ multiplex PCR, and TCRdb's table has in-frame clones only and misses some. The table includes under 300,000 clones, about four fifths detected once. Deletions cut 2 bases from V and 7 bases from J, with 14 bases between. CDR3 size: 15 residues. CDR1 SNHLY and CDR2 FYNNEI come from the germline V gene. The source is a woman in her late teens or twenties with acute or convalescent COVID-19. This rearrangement joins TRBV2 to TRBJ1-4; D is uncertain. Sequencing was done on a sample of peripheral blood. The CDR3 region is CASSETRSRGEKLFF. The CDR3 nucleotides are TGTGCCAGCAGTGAAACCCGGTCACGGGGTGAAAAACTGTTTTTT.